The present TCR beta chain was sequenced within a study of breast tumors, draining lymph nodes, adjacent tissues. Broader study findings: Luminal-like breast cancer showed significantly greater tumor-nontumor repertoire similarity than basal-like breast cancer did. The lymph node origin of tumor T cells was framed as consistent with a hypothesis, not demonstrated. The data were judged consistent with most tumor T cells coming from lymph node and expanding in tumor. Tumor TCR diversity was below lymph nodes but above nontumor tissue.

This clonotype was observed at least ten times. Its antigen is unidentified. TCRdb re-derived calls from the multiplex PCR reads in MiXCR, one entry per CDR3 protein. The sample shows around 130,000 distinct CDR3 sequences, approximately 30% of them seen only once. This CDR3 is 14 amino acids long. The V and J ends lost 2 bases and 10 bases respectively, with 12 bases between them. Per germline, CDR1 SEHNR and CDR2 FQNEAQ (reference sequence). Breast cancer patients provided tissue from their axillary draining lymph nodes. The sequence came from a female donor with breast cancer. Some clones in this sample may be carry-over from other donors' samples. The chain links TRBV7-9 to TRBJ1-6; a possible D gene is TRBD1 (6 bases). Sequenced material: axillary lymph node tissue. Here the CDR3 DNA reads TGTGCCAGCAGCTTACAGGGGATAGGATCACCCCTCCACTTT. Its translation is CASSLQGIGSPLHF.